This T cell receptor beta chain stems from a study of T-cell reconstitution after alpha-beta-depleted transplantation in children. Construction of the TCRbeta library involved unique molecular identifiers. TCRdb re-called the PCR reads with MiXCR, one entry per CDR3 protein. There are 80,000 to 95,000 distinct CDR3 sequences in the sample; more than 7% occur only once, and 5.5% to 8% lies in the top ten. This CDR3 contains 12 residues. Between the trimmed V and J ends, which lost 4 bases and 8 bases, there was a span of 9 bases. Germline loops: CDR1 LGHDT, CDR2 YNNKEL (reference sequence). This clonotype was recorded at least ten times.

This specimen was PBMCs from the stem cell graft donor, taken from the stem cell graft. The clonotype comes from a human donor who donated a stem cell graft to a child with congenital amegakaryocytic thrombocytopenia. The chain employs TRBV3-1 and TRBJ2-1, with a possible D match to TRBD1 (6 bases). The CDR3 DNA reads as TGTGCCAGCAGCCTAAGGGGGTATGAGCAGTTCTTC. Translated, it gives CASSLRGYEQFF.